This entry concerns a single TCR beta chain. Its specificity is unknown. This sample is drawn from a study of T cells after yellow fever vaccination. Whole-study results and caveats: Booster sampling recovered most clones from primary vaccination (about 97% CD4, around 90% CD8).

From germline, CDR1 is KGHSH and CDR2 LQKENI. The V and J ends lost 3 bases and 0 bases respectively, with 5 bases between them. This CDR3 region has 14 residues. TCRdb used MiXCR to reprocess the 5' RACE reads, holding one entry per CDR3 protein. The data show around 340,000 distinct CDR3 sequences, 8.7% seen once. The clonotype originates from a man aged 18 to 29 who received the YFV17D yellow fever vaccine. This material consisted of PBMCs, taken on the day of the first yellow fever vaccination. V gene TRBV18 combines with J gene TRBJ1-4, with D maybe TRBD1 (5 bases). CDR3 DNA: TGTGCCAGCTCACCGACAGCAACTAATGAAAAACTGTTTTTT. Amino acid sequence: CASSPTATNEKLFF.